This TCR beta chain derives from a study of blood T cell repertoires in COVID-19. Assay: immunoSEQ multiplex PCR; the TCRdb copy retains only in-frame clones and omits some. Among around 100,000 clones listed, just under 85% were seen once. V was pared by 4 bases and J by 0 bases, with 12 bases between. Germline CDR1 is KGHSH and CDR2 is LQKENI. The CDR3 sequence is 16 residues long. The table lists this clone with a few counts. This chain links TRBV18 with TRBJ2-2; D perhaps matches TRBD1 (6 bases). Sequenced: peripheral blood. The sequence was obtained from a woman of 80 years or more with active or convalescent COVID-19. This CDR3 reads CASSRQAIANTGELFF. Written as DNA, the CDR3 is TGTGCCAGCTCACGACAGGCGATAGCGAACACCGGGGAGCTGTTTTTT.